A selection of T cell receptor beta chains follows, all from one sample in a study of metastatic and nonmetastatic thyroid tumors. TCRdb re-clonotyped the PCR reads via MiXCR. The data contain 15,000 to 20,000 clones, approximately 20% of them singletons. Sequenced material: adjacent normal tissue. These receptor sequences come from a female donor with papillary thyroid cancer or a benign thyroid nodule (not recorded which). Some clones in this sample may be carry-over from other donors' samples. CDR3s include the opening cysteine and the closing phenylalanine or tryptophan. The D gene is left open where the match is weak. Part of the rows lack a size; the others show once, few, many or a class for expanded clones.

TGTGCCAGCAAAAGAGGGGGCGCGGACACTGAAGCTTTCTTT | CASKRGGADTEAFF | TRBD1 | TRBV2 | 14 | medium-sized | TRBJ1-1
TGCAGTGCTAGAGAGGCAGCTGGGCGATACACCGGGGAGCTGTTTTTT | CSAREAAGRYTGELFF | - | TRBV20-1 | 16 | - | TRBJ2-2
TGTGCCAGCAGCTATCTCGGGGGCGAGCAGTACTTC | CASSYLGGEQYF | - | TRBV7-8 | 12 | medium-sized | TRBJ2-7
TGTGCCAGCAGACCCATCGACGGGCACTATGGCTACACCTTC | CASRPIDGHYGYTF | - | TRBV6-1 | 14 | few | TRBJ1-2
TGCGCCAGCAGTGCGTTCATTGGCACAGATACGCAGTATTTT | CASSAFIGTDTQYF | - | TRBV10-1 | 14 | medium-sized | TRBJ2-3
TGCAGTGCTACGGGAAGCTACCTCCCTCAGCCCCAGCATTTT | CSATGSYLPQPQHF | - | TRBV20-1 | 14 | - | TRBJ1-5
TGTGCCAGCAGCTTAGAGACTAGCGGGAGGAATGAGCAGTTCTTC | CASSLETSGRNEQFF | TRBD2 | TRBV11-2 | 15 | many | TRBJ2-1
TGCGCCAGCAGCCCCGGACAGGGGGCGAGCGAGCAGTACTTC | CASSPGQGASEQYF | TRBD1 | TRBV5-1 | 14 | - | TRBJ2-7
TGTGCCAGCAGTATAAAGTCTACCCGGGGCAATCAGCCCCAGCATTTT | CASSIKSTRGNQPQHF | - | TRBV28 | 16 | many | TRBJ1-5
TGCAGCTGGGGGGCAGGGGCAATGAATTCACCCCTCCACTTT | CSWGAGAMNSPLHF | - | TRBV20-1 | 14 | few | TRBJ1-6
TGTGCCAGCAGTGAAGGACAGGGCCCTGAAAAACTGTTTTTT | CASSEGQGPEKLFF | TRBD1 | TRBV6-1 | 14 | few | TRBJ1-4
TGTGCCAGCAGTTTACTCGGGACAAGACAAGAGACCCAGTACTTC | CASSLLGTRQETQYF | - | TRBV27 | 15 | few | TRBJ2-5
TGCAGCGTTGAGAGGACAGGGGCCACCGGGGAGCTGTTTTTT | CSVERTGATGELFF | TRBD1 | TRBV29-1 | 14 | - | TRBJ2-2
TGCAGTGGGGTTTGGGGGGACTTCAATCAGCCCCAGCATTTT | CSGVWGDFNQPQHF | - | TRBV20-1 | 14 | many | TRBJ1-5
TGCGCCAGCAGTGATTCGGGGGGCCACACCCGGGAGCTGTTTTTT | CASSDSGGHTRELFF | - | TRBV10-2 | 15 | - | TRBJ2-2
TGTGCCACCAGTGACCCCCAGCGGGTGTACGAGCTGGGAGAGCGGTACTTC | CATSDPQRVYELGERYF | - | TRBV24-1 | 17 | - | TRBJ2-7